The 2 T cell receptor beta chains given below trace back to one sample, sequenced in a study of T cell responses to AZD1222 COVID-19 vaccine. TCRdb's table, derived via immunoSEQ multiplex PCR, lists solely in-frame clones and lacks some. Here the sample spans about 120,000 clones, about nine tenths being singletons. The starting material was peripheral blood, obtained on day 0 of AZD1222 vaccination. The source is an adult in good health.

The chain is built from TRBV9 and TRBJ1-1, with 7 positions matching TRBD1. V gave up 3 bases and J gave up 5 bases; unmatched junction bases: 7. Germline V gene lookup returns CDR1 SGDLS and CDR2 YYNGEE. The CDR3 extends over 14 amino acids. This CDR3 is CASSGDSQGTEAFF. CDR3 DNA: TGTGCCAGCAGCGGGGACAGCCAGGGGACTGAAGCTTTCTTT.

CDR3 in amino acids: CASSPIRGGHTEAFF. The CDR3 DNA is TGTGCCAGCAGCCCCATACGCGGGGGCCACACTGAAGCTTTCTTT. This sequence joins TRBV7-8 and TRBJ1-1; tentatively, D is TRBD1 (6 bases). In germline, CDR1 is SGHVS, CDR2 FQNEAQ. The V and J ends lost 5 bases and 3 bases respectively, with 16 bases between them. This CDR3 contains 15 residues.